These T cell receptor beta chains were read from a single sample in a study of T cell responses to AZD1222 COVID-19 vaccine. Profiled with immunoSEQ multiplex PCR; TCRdb holds only in-frame clones, not every one. The table lists 90,000 to 120,000 clones, more than 70% of them singletons. The material was peripheral blood, obtained on day 0 of AZD1222 vaccination. These receptors were obtained from an adult in good health. CDR3s include the opening cysteine and the closing phenylalanine or tryptophan. A D gene is named only where the DNA matches it firmly. For some rows the clone size is stated as once, few or many, or as a class when expanded; others skip it.

V,D,J,size,CDR3,DNA
TRBV6-5,.,TRBJ1-4,.,CASKERTNEKLFF,TGTGCCAGCAAAGAAAGAACTAATGAAAAACTGTTTTTT
TRBV18,.,TRBJ1-5,.,CASSPPGGQPQHF,TGTGCCAGCTCACCCCCGGGGGGCCAGCCCCAGCATTTT
TRBV21-1,.,TRBJ1-2,.,CASSKAGGRDYGYTF,TGTGCCAGCAGCAAAGCAGGGGGCAGAGACTATGGCTACACCTTC
TRBV7-3,.,TRBJ2-3,.,CASSLVAGATDTQYF,TGTGCCAGCAGCTTAGTCGCGGGGGCGACAGATACGCAGTATTTT
TRBV7-6,TRBD2,TRBJ2-7,few,CASSPGGSGGTQYF,TGTGCCAGCAGCCCAGGGGGTAGCGGGGGAACTCAGTACTTC
TRBV27,.,TRBJ2-4,.,CASRDNFIQYF,TGTGCCAGCAGGGACAACTTTATTCAGTACTTC
TRBV15,TRBD2,TRBJ2-1,.,CATSRRLAGENNEQFF,TGTGCCACCAGCCGAAGACTAGCGGGGGAGAACAATGAGCAGTTCTTC
TRBV2,.,TRBJ1-6,.,CASSPKWFTNSPLHF,TGTGCCAGCAGCCCCAAATGGTTCACCAATTCACCCCTCCACTTT
TRBV3-1/TRBV3-2,.,TRBJ2-2,.,CASSQQPVAGELFF,TGTGCCAGCAGCCAGCAACCCGTGGCCGGGGAGCTGTTTTTT
TRBV21-1,.,TRBJ2-1,.,CASSKPWGREQFF,TGTGCCAGCAGCAAACCTTGGGGCAGGGAGCAGTTCTTC
TRBV7-2,.,TRBJ1-2,.,CASSNGYGYTF,TGTGCCAGCAGCAACGGCTATGGCTACACCTTC